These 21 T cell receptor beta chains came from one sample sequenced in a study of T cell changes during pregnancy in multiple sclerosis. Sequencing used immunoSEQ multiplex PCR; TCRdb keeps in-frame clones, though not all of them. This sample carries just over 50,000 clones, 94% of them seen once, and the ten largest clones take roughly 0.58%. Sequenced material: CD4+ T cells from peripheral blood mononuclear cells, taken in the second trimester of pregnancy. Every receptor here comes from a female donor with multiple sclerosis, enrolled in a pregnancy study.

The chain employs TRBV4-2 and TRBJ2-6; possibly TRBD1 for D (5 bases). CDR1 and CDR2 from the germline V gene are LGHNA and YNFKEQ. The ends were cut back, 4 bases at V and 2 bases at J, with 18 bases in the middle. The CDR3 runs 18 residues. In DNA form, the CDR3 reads TGTGCCAGCAGCCGACCAGAGAGGCAGGGCCCTGGGGCCAACGTCCTGACTTTC. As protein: CASSRPERQGPGANVLTF.

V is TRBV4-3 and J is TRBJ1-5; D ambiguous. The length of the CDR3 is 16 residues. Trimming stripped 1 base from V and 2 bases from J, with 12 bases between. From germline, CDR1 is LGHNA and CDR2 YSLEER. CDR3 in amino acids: CASSQGLDEGNQPQHF. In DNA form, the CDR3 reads TGCGCCAGCAGCCAAGGGCTTGATGAGGGCAATCAGCCCCAGCATTTT.

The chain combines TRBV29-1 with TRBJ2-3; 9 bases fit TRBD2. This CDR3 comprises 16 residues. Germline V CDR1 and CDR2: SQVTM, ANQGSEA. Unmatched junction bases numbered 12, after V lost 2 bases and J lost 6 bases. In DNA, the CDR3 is TGCAGCGTTGAACGAATAGCGGGGGCCTCAGGGGATACGCAGTATTTT. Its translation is CSVERIAGASGDTQYF.

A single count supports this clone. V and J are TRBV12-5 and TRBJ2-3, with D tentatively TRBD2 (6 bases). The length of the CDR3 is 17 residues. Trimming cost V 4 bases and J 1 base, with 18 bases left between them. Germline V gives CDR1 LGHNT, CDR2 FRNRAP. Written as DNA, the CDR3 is TGTGCTAGTGGTTCCCCCACGGGGGAGGCCCGCACAGATACGCAGTATTTT. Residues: CASGSPTGEARTDTQYF.

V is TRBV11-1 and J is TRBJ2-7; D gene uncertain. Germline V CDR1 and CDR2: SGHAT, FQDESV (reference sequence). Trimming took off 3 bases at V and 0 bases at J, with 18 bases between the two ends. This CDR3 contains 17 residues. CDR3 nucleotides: TGTGCCAGCAGCTTTTTCGCAACCTCCTTGAGCTCCTACGAGCAGTACTTC. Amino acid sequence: CASSFFATSLSSYEQYF.

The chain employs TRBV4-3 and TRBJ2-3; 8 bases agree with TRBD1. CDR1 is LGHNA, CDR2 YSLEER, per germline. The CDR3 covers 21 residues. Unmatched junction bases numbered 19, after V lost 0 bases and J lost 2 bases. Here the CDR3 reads CASSQDLGRGRVGPITDTQYF. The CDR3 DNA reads TGCGCCAGCAGCCAAGATCTGGGCAGGGGGCGAGTGGGGCCTATCACAGATACGCAGTATTTT.

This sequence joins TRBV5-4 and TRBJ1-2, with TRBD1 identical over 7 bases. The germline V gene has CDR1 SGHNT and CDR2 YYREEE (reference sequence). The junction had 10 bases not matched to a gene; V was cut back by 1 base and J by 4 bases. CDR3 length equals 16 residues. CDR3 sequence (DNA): TGTGCCAGCAGCTTGCCGTCCGGGACAGCGACCTATGGCTACACCTTC. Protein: CASSLPSGTATYGYTF.

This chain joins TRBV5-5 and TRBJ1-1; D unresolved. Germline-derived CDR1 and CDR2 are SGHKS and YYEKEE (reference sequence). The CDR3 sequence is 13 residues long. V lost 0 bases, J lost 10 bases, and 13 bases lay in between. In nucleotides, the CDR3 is TGTGCCAGCAGCTTGGAAAGTTTTCCGAGAGCTTTCTTT. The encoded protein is CASSLESFPRAFF. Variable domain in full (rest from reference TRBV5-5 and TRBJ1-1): DAGVTQSPTHLIKTRGQQVTLRCSPISGHKSVSWYQQVLGQGPQFIFQYYEKEERGRGNFPDRFSARQFPNYSSELNVNALLLGDSALYLCASSLESFPRAFFGQGTRLTVV.

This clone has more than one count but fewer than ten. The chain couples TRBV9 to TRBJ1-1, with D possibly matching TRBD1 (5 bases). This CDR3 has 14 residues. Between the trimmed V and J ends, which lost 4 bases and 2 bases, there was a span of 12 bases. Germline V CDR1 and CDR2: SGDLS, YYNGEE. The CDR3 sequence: CASSKDSFNTEAFF. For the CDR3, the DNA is TGTGCCAGCAGCAAAGACAGTTTTAACACTGAAGCTTTCTTT.

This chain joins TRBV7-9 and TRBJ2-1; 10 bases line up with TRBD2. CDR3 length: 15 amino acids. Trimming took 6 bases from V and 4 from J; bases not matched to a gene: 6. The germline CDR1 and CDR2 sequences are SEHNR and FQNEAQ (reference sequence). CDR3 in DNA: TGTGCCAGCAGTTCTCTACTAGCGGGGTACAATGAGCAGTTCTTC. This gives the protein CASSSLLAGYNEQFF.

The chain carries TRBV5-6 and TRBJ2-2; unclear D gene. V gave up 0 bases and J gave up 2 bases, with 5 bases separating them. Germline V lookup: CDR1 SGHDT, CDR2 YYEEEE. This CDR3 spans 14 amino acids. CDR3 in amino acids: CASSLGSNTGELFF. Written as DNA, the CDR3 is TGTGCCAGCAGCTTGGGCAGTAACACCGGGGAGCTGTTTTTT. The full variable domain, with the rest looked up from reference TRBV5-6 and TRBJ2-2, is DAGVTQSPTHLIKTRGQQVTLRCSPKSGHDTVSWYQQALGQGPQFIFQYYEEEERQRGNFPDRFSGHQFPNYSSELNVNALLLGDSALYLCASSLGSNTGELFFGEGSRLTVL.

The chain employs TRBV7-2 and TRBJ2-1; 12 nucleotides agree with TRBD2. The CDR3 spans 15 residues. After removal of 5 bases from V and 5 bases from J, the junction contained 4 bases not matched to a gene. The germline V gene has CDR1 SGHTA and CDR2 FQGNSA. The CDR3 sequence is CASSRLAGADNEQFF. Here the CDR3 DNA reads TGTGCCAGCAGCCGACTAGCGGGGGCTGACAATGAGCAGTTCTTC.

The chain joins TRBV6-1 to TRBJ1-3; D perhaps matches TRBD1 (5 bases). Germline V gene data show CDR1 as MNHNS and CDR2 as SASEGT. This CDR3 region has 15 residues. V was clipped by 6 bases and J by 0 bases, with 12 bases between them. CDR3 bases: TGTGCCAGCAGAGGAGGGGCCCGCTCTGGAAACACCATATATTTT. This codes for CASRGGARSGNTIYF.

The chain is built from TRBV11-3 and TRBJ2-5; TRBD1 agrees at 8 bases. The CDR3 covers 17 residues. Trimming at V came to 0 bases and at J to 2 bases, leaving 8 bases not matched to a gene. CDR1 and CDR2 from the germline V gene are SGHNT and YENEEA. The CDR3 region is CASSLDGQGRPQETQYF. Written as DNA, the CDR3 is TGTGCCAGCAGCTTAGATGGACAGGGCAGGCCTCAAGAGACCCAGTACTTC.

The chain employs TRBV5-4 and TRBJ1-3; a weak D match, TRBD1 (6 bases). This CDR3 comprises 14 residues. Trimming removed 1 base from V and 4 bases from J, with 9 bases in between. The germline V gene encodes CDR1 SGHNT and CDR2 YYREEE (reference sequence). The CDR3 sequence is CASSLWGRGNTIYF. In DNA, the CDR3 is TGTGCCAGCAGCTTGTGGGGGCGCGGAAACACCATATATTTT.

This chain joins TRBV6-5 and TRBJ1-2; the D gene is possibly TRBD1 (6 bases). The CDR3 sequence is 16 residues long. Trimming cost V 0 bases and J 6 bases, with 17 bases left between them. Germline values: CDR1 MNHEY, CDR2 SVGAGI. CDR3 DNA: TGTGCCAGCAGTTACTCGAATACAGGGAGACCTAATGGCTACACCTTC. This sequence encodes CASSYSNTGRPNGYTF.

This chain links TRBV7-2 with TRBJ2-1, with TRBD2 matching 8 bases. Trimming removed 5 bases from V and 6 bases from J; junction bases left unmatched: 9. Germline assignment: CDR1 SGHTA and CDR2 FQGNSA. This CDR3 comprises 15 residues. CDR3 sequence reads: CASSREGGRGNEQFF. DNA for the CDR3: TGTGCCAGCAGCCGGGAGGGGGGGAGGGGCAATGAGCAGTTCTTC.

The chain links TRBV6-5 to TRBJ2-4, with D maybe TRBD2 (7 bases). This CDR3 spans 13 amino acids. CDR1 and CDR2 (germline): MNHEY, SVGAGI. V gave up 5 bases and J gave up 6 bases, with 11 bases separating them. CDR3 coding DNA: TGTGCCAGCAGTCGGAGGGGGGGAAACATTCAGTACTTC. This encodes CASSRRGGNIQYF.

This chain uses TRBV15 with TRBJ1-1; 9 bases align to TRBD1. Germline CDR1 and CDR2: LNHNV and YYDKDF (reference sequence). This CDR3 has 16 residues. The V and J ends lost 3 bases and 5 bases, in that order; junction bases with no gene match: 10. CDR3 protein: CATSRTKGQGRTEAFF. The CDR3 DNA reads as TGTGCCACCAGCAGGACTAAAGGACAGGGGAGGACTGAAGCTTTCTTT.

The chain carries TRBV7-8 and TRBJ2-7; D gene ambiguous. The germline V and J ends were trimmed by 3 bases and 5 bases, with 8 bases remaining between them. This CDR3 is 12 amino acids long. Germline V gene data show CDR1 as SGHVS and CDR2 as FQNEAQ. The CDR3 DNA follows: TGTGCCAGCAGCTTGCGTGATAACGAGCAGTACTTC. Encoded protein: CASSLRDNEQYF.

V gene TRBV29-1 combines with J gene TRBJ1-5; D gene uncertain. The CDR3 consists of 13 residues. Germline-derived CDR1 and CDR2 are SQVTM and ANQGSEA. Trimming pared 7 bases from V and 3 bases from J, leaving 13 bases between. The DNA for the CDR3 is TGCAGCGCATCGGTGGGCTCCAATCAGCCCCAGCATTTT. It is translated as CSASVGSNQPQHF.